This T cell receptor (beta chain) emerged from a study of blood T cell repertoires in COVID-19. Looking at the study overall: Specimens from acute and convalescent COVID-19 originated in the United States, Italy and Spain. The cDNA or gDNA used as material had been derived from T cells, B-cell-depleted T cells, or PBMCs.

The CDR3 has 16 residues. Germline V gene data show CDR1 as SGHRS and CDR2 as YFSETQ. V was clipped by 3 bases and J by 1 base; unmatched bases: 6. Authors' data handling: Reference gene primer amplification gave nucleated cell count estimates. TCRdb's copy holds only in-frame clones and misses some; the assay was immunoSEQ multiplex PCR. Clone size and the V and J calls come from that table; the DNA yielded D and trimming. The sample contains roughly 70,000 clones, 80% of which appear only once. The gene calls are TRBV5-1 and TRBJ2-3; 9 bases line up with TRBD2. The TCR was taken from a man aged 65-85 years who had recovered from COVID-19. Sample: peripheral blood. Written as DNA, the CDR3 is TGCGCCAGCAGCTCAATGACTAGCGGTGGCACAGATACGCAGTATTTT. Its translation is CASSSMTSGGTDTQYF.